One and the same sample provided the 9 T cell receptor beta chains below, sequenced in a study of response to subunit inactivated influenza vaccine. TCRdb re-derived calls from the RT-PCR reads in MiXCR, one entry per CDR3 protein. The repertoire holds 400,000 to 550,000 distinct CDR3 sequences, 25% seen once, with approximately 1.9% in the top ten. Sequenced here: CD4+ T cells sorted from PBMCs, sampled 5 days after vaccination. Receptor source: a man aged 50-60 years who received an inactivated influenza vaccine.

V usage is TRBV7-2 and J usage is TRBJ1-4, with TRBD1 as a possible D gene (5 bases). Trimming shortened V by 3 bases and J by 7 bases, and 12 bases separated the two germline ends. The CDR3 consists of 14 residues. Germline CDR1 is SGHTA and CDR2 is FQGNSA. CDR3 region: CASSFRGTVEKLFF. The CDR3 DNA sequence: TGTGCCAGCAGCTTTAGAGGGACGGTTGAAAAACTGTTTTTT.

Only a few counts were recorded for this clonotype. This CDR3 reads CASSLTWVGNTEAFF. In nucleotides, the CDR3 is TGTGCCAGCAGTTTAACTTGGGTTGGGAACACTGAAGCTTTCTTT. The J gene is TRBJ1-1, the V gene TRBV12-3 or TRBV12-4, with no clear D. The CDR3 has 15 amino acids. Trimming removed 2 bases at V and 1 base at J, with 11 bases between.

The table lists this clonotype with a few counts. The genes are TRBV15 and TRBJ2-5; 10 nucleotides align to TRBD2. Germline CDR1 reads LNHNV; CDR2 reads YYDKDF (reference sequence). V lost 3 bases to trimming and J lost 2 bases; unmatched junction nucleotides: 3. The CDR3 runs 15 residues. The CDR3 reads CATSSQRGGQETQYF. The CDR3 coding sequence is TGTGCCACCAGCAGTCAGCGGGGGGGACAAGAGACCCAGTACTTC.

The chain uses TRBV6-1 and TRBJ1-6; D is ambiguous. This CDR3 contains 15 residues. CDR1 and CDR2 from the germline V gene are MNHNS and SASEGT. Trimming took 7 bases from V and 0 from J, leaving 10 bases between them. The chain's CDR3 is CASNPDISYNSPLHF. The CDR3 nucleotides are TGTGCCAGCAATCCCGACATCTCCTATAATTCACCCCTCCACTTT.

The CDR3 DNA reads TGCAGTGCTAGAAGGGGGTTCGATGAGCAGTTCTTC. The encoded protein is CSARRGFDEQFF. The chain is built from TRBV20-1 and TRBJ2-1, with D maybe TRBD1 (6 bases). Trimming pared 2 bases from V and 8 bases from J, leaving 10 bases between. This CDR3 is 12 amino acids long. CDR1 and CDR2 from the germline V gene are DFQATT and SNEGSKA (reference sequence).

J is TRBJ1-3 and V is TRBV20-1, with 7 bases lining up with TRBD1. Germline V CDR1 and CDR2: DFQATT, SNEGSKA (reference sequence). The CDR3 is made up of 14 amino acids. Trimming at V came to 3 bases and at J to 3 bases, leaving 5 bases not matched to a gene. The CDR3 bases are TGCAGTGCTAGCGGGGCAGGGGGTGGAAACACCATATATTTT. Translated, it gives CSASGAGGGNTIYF.

V and J are TRBV19 and TRBJ2-7; TRBD1 matches 8 bases. The CDR3 sequence is 13 residues long. The ends lost 5 bases at V and 12 bases at J; junction bases unmatched: 12. Germline values: CDR1 LNHDA, CDR2 SQIVND (reference sequence). The CDR3: CASSSPDRASPYF. CDR3 coding DNA: TGTGCCAGTAGTTCACCGGACAGGGCTTCTCCGTACTTC.

The chain recombines TRBV20-1 with TRBJ2-2; 9 nucleotides line up with TRBD1. Germline CDR1 DFQATT, CDR2 SNEGSKA (reference sequence). The CDR3 loop spans 15 amino acids. V lost 3 bases, J lost 1 base, and 3 bases stayed unmatched. CDR3 nucleotide sequence: TGCAGTGCTAGCGCGACAGGGGGGAACACCGGGGAGCTGTTTTTT. Protein: CSASATGGNTGELFF.

This clonotype was counted a few times. The chain couples TRBV5-1 to TRBJ2-7; the match to TRBD1 covers 8 bases. This CDR3 is built from 15 residues. The junction had 8 bases not matched to a gene; V was cut back by 1 base and J by 5 bases. Germline loops: CDR1 SGHRS, CDR2 YFSETQ. CDR3 region: CASSLSGQGSNEQYF. DNA of the CDR3: TGCGCCAGCAGCTTGTCCGGACAGGGTTCTAACGAGCAGTACTTC.